This T cell receptor beta chain emerged from a study of OX40 agonist ivuxolimab in advanced cancers. The overall study: Antecedent anti-PD-1, anti-PD-L1 or anti-CTLA-4 therapy was permissible, with roughly 40% having received some. Study-level results: Some patients who did not respond also had low normalized T-cell clonal expansion. CD8+ T cells (on average) carried more expanded clones than CD4+ T cells.

The CDR3 is made up of 14 amino acids. With 5 bases removed from V and 2 bases from J, the gap between germline ends came to 12 bases. Germline V lookup: CDR1 SEHNR, CDR2 FQNEAQ (reference sequence). Here immunoSEQ multiplex PCR was the method, and the copy in TCRdb shows in-frame clones only, minus some. Of around 92,000 clones in the sample, roughly 93% are singletons; the top ten hold 0.2% to 0.3%. As for this clone: Antigen unknown.

The clonotype originates from an adult with an advanced solid tumor such as melanoma, head and neck, liver or kidney cancer. This specimen was CD4+ or CD8+ T cells sorted from blood, taken in a trial of the OX40 agonist ivuxolimab. This chain joins TRBV7-9 and TRBJ1-2; D ambiguous. For the CDR3, the DNA is TGTGCCAGCAGCCCACCCGGGCCAAACTATGGCTACACCTTC. Protein: CASSPPGPNYGYTF.